This TCR beta chain originates from a study of cytomegalovirus exposure and HLA in healthy donors. The overall study: Within the Caucasian-associated ancestry cluster were around 81% of the roughly 400 genotyped donors.

The V and J ends lost 7 bases and 8 bases, in that order; junction bases with no gene match: 7. Germline V gene sequence: CDR1 GTSNPN, CDR2 SVGIG (reference sequence). The CDR3 loop spans 11 amino acids. The PCR made use of 60 Vbeta and 13 Jbeta primers. TCRdb's copy holds only in-frame clones and misses some; the assay was immunoSEQ multiplex PCR. The sample yields 72,000 or so clones, roughly 81% seen once. As regards this clone: As yet, its antigen is unknown.

Findings and limits, study-wide: According to reports, the classifier identified cytomegalovirus status with high specificity and sensitivity.

Regarding donors, all were healthy bone marrow donors. At sampling all donors were nominally healthy, likely with unrecorded immune exposures. J is TRBJ1-2 and V is TRBV30; 7 bases fit TRBD1. Sequencing was done on a sample of PBMCs. The sequence came from a human donor in good health. Written as DNA, the CDR3 is TGTGCCTTCCGAGGGGGCAGCGGCTACACCTTC. Its translation: CAFRGGSGYTF.